This TCR beta chain was profiled in a study of CD8 T cells in Susac syndrome. Reverse transcription of roughly 0.45 to 1 ug RNA was performed with random hexamers. Coverage of TCR beta CDR3 amplification by immunoSEQ multiplex PCR extended to 54 Vbeta and 13 Jbeta. TCRdb fed the immunoSEQ multiplex PCR reads into MiXCR, producing one record per CDR3 protein. The sample records 100,000 to 150,000 distinct CDR3 sequences, around 94% being singletons. The CDR3 is 14 amino acids. V lost 0 bases and J lost 11, with 13 bases in between. Germline V gene sequence: CDR1 SGHAT, CDR2 FQNNGV. The chain is built from TRBV11-2 and TRBJ1-4, with D unclear. The origin of this receptor is a human donor in good health. Material for sequencing was CD4+ T cells from PBMCs. CDR3 bases: TGTGCCAGCAGCTTAGAGTATACCGGCAATAAACTGTTTTTT. Translation: CASSLEYTGNKLFF.